These 28 T cell receptor beta chains came from one sample sequenced in a study of tumor and adjacent non-tumor tissue in lung cancer. The library came from three nested PCR rounds adapted from ARM-PCR protocols. TCRdb processed the multiplex PCR reads anew with MiXCR; each CDR3 protein has one entry. The table has tens of thousands of distinct CDR3 sequences, 55% to 70% seen once. The template was RNA from unsorted bulk tissue. More than 3 cm separated this lung sample from the edge of the tumor. Sequenced material: distant non-tumor lung tissue. These receptors originate from a woman in her forties or fifties with non-small cell lung cancer.

A note on this clonotype: This sequence may be a read error, since a much larger clone differs from it by one base. The V call is TRBV5-4, the J call TRBJ1-5, with D possibly being TRBD1 (5 bases). The CDR3 totals 16 residues. In germline, CDR1 is SGHNT, CDR2 YYREEE (reference sequence). The chain's CDR3 is CASSFGGTDSNLPQHF. For the CDR3, the DNA is TGTGCCAGCAGTTTTGGAGGGACCGATAGCAATCTGCCCCAGCATTTT.

Points on this clonotype: This is likely a read error, given that the CDR3 carries no conserved phenylalanine or tryptophan at its end. This chain uses TRBV6-6 with TRBJ2-7, with 7 bases fitting TRBD1. Germline loops: CDR1 MNHNY, CDR2 SVGAGI (reference sequence). The CDR3 sequence is 14 residues long. The CDR3 nucleotides read TGTGTCAGCAGTCCCAGGGGGTACTCCTACGAGCAGTACTTA. Amino acids: CVSSPRGYSYEQYL.

On this clonotype itself: At one end, the junction sequence differs from germline, possibly due to a read error. The chain combines TRBV20-1 with TRBJ2-1, with D tentatively TRBD2 (5 bases). The CDR3 consists of 10 residues. Germline CDR1 and CDR2: DFQATT and SNEGSKA (reference sequence). The CDR3 DNA sequence: TGCAGCCCCCTCGGGAATGAGCTGTTCTTC. Its protein product is CSPLGNELFF.

Of note for this clonotype: A read error may account for a junction end that differs from germline. The J gene is TRBJ1-1, the V gene TRBV6-6, with a weak D call TRBD1 (5 bases). CDR3 length: 14 residues. Germline CDR1 is MNHNY and CDR2 is SVGAGI (reference sequence). CDR3 amino acids: CVSSYSRGPGEVFF. The CDR3 nucleotides are TGTGTCAGCAGTTACTCGAGGGGACCGGGTGAAGTTTTCTTT.

Of note for this clonotype: The junction departs from germline at one end; a sequencing error may be responsible. The chain employs TRBV11-3 and TRBJ2-3, with TRBD1 identical over 7 bases. The CDR3 covers 13 residues. CDR1 and CDR2 from the germline V gene are SGHNT and YENEEA. Written as DNA, the CDR3 is TGTGCCAGCAGCGACAGGGCCACAGATACACAGTATTTT. Translated: CASSDRATDTQYF.

Points on this clonotype: The limits of the CDR3 on the DNA are not certain, so only TCRdb's listed CDR3 is given. Here the CDR3 reads CSVGNGSNEQFF. The rearrangement joins TRBV29-1 to TRBJ2-1; the D segment call TRBD2 is taken from the table without a DNA check. Germline V CDR1 and CDR2: SQVTM, ANQGSEA. A total of 12 residues make up the CDR3, ends included.

This clonotype was recorded once. At one boundary the junction diverges from the germline segment, which might be a read error. The chain carries TRBV20-1 and TRBJ1-5; D call uncertain. The CDR3 sequence is 12 residues long. CDR1 is DFQATT and CDR2 is SNEGSKA in the germline V gene (reference sequence). CDR3 DNA sequence: TGCAGTGAGGGAGGGTCGGATCAGCCCCAGCAGTTT. Its protein product is CSEGGSDQPQQF.

This clonotype showed up many times. This chain uses TRBV5-5 with TRBJ1-3, with TRBD1 matching over 8 bases. V was pared by 4 bases and J by 9 bases, with 15 bases of the junction left unmatched. Germline CDR1 and CDR2: SGHKS and YYEKEE (reference sequence). This CDR3 is 16 amino acids long. CDR3 DNA: TGTGCCAGCAGCACCGCGGACAGGGCCCTGGAGGGCACCATATATTTT. It encodes CASSTADRALEGTIYF.

The chain uses TRBV11-1 and TRBJ2-3; either TRBD1 or TRBD2 may supply D (5 bases each). The V gene lost 0 bases and the J gene lost 5 bases, with 21 bases spanning the gap. The CDR3 totals 18 residues. Germline CDR1 SGHAT, CDR2 FQDESV (reference sequence). In DNA, the CDR3 is TGTGCCAGCAGCTTAGCGGTTCAGGGCGAGAGGGCCAGAGATACGCAGTATTTT. This gives the protein CASSLAVQGERARDTQYF.

This rearrangement joins TRBV5-4 to TRBJ2-4, with D uncertain. The V gene lost 1 base and the J gene lost 3 bases, with 11 bases spanning the gap. CDR1 and CDR2 (germline): SGHNT, YYREEE (reference sequence). This CDR3 region has 15 residues. For the CDR3, the DNA is TGTGCCAGCAGCTTGCCCGGGCATCGCAAAAACATTCAGTACTTC. It translates to CASSLPGHRKNIQYF.

Concerning this clonotype: Relative to the germline gene, one junction end is altered; a read error may explain this. The J gene is TRBJ2-1, the V gene TRBV28, with a tentative D call TRBD1 (6 bases). The CDR3 spans 15 residues. Germline CDR1 and CDR2: MDHEN and SYDVKM. This CDR3 reads CTSSSSDDRWNEQFF. The CDR3 coding sequence is TGTACCAGCAGTTCTTCCGACGACAGGTGGAACGAGCAGTTCTTC.

Concerning this clonotype itself: It may be a read error: a sequence one base away is much more abundant. The chain uses TRBV20-1 and TRBJ2-7, with TRBD2 identical over 12 bases. Looked up from germline, CDR1 is DFQATT and CDR2 is SNEGSKA (reference sequence). The CDR3 loop spans 15 amino acids. The CDR3 spells CSARNPTSGSYEEYF. CDR3 nucleotide sequence: TGCAGTGCTAGAAACCCGACTAGCGGGAGCTACGAGGAGTACTTC.

The gene calls are TRBV4-3 and TRBJ2-1; D is possibly TRBD1 (6 bases). Germline CDR1 and CDR2: LGHNA and YSLEER. V lost 9 bases, J lost 9 bases, and 18 bases lay in between. The CDR3 consists of 13 residues. The CDR3: CASSQEGGSEQFF. The CDR3, as DNA: TGCGCCAGTAGTCAAGAAGGGGGAAGTGAGCAGTTCTTC.

The rearrangement joins TRBV12-3 or TRBV12-4 to TRBJ2-5; no clear D. V lost 3 bases and J lost 3, with 20 bases in between. The CDR3 is 17 residues long. CDR3 in DNA: TGTGCCAGCAGTTTCGGCCTAGTGCGGAACGGTAAAGAGACCCAGTACTTC. Translation gives CASSFGLVRNGKETQYF.

V is TRBV6-1 and J is TRBJ2-1; 8 bases are shared with TRBD1. The CDR3 runs 15 residues. The germline V gene has CDR1 MNHNS and CDR2 SASEGT. The CDR3 DNA is TGTGTAAGCAGTGAACTTCAGGGGGCGATCGGTGAGCAGTTCTTC. Translation gives CVSSELQGAIGEQFF.

In its sample, this clonotype was seen a few times. This sequence joins TRBV28 and TRBJ2-1; D is ambiguous. V gave up 4 bases and J gave up 10 bases, with 8 bases separating them. The CDR3 is made up of 11 amino acids. Germline-derived CDR1 and CDR2 are MDHEN and SYDVKM. In DNA, the CDR3 is TGTGCCAGCAGTTATATTGTGGAGCAGTTCTTC. This sequence encodes CASSYIVEQFF.

This clonotype occurred a few times. A much larger clonotype is one base distant, so this may be a read error. The chain employs TRBV29-1 and TRBJ2-3; D may be TRBD2 (6 bases). The CDR3 spans 14 residues. V gave up 1 base and J gave up 2 bases, with 10 bases separating them. Germline-derived CDR1 and CDR2 are SQVTM and ANQGSEA. CDR3 region: CSVEGDSHTDTQYF. The CDR3, as DNA: TGCAGCGTTGAAGGGGACTCCCACACAGATACGCAGTATTTT.

This clonotype showed up many times. This rearrangement joins TRBV10-3 to TRBJ2-3, with 9 positions matching TRBD2. Germline CDR1 reads ENHRY; CDR2 reads SYGVKD. This CDR3 contains 13 residues. After removal of 11 bases from V and 3 bases from J, the junction contained 6 bases not matched to a gene. CDR3 DNA: TGTGCCGTTAGCGGGAGAAGGACAGATACGCAGTATTTT. It specifies CAVSGRRTDTQYF.

In the case of this clonotype: The junction does not match germline at one end; this may be a read error. The chain links TRBV20-1 to TRBJ2-7, with a tentative D call TRBD2 (6 bases). In germline, CDR1 is DFQATT, CDR2 SNEGSKA (reference sequence). This CDR3 is 13 amino acids long. The CDR3: CSTRPLANYEQYF. For the CDR3, the DNA is TGCAGTACTAGGCCCCTAGCGAACTACGAGCAGTACTTC.

Notes on this clonotype: It may be a read error: a sequence one base away is much more abundant. This chain links TRBV6-6 with TRBJ1-5, with 7 nucleotides matching TRBD1. Germline values: CDR1 MNHNY, CDR2 SVGAGI (reference sequence). This CDR3 has 14 amino acids. CDR3 nucleotide sequence: TGTGCCAGCACTTACGCGACAGGGAATCAGCCCCAGCATTTT. Translation gives CASTYATGNQPQHF.

As concerns this clonotype: This sequence may be a read error, since a much larger clone differs from it by one base. This chain connects TRBV12-3 or TRBV12-4 to TRBJ1-1, with 7 bases identical to TRBD1. V trimming: 7 bases; J trimming: 3 bases; junction bases outside the gene matches: 11. The CDR3 spans 15 residues. The CDR3 sequence is CASIERQGGDTEAFF. The CDR3 DNA is TGTGCCAGCATCGAGAGACAGGGAGGGGACACTGAAGCTTTCTTT.

This clonotype came up many times. The chain combines TRBV28 with TRBJ2-1; D possibly corresponds to TRBD1 (5 bases). Germline V gene lookup returns CDR1 MDHEN and CDR2 SYDVKM. The CDR3 has 15 amino acids. V was clipped by 3 bases and J by 6 bases, with 15 bases between them. The CDR3 loop is CASSFRLLGANEQFF. The CDR3 bases are TGTGCCAGCAGTTTCCGTCTCCTTGGGGCCAATGAGCAGTTCTTC. Supplemented by reference TRBV28 and TRBJ2-1, the full variable domain reads DVKVTQSSRYLVKRTGEKVFLECVQDMDHENMFWYRQDPGLGLRLIYFSYDVKMKEKGDIPEGYSVSREKKERFSLILESASTNQTSMYLCASSFRLLGANEQFFGPGTRLTVL.

Details on this clonotype: This may be a read error, as it is one base from a much larger clone. The CDR3 region is CASSRGTRVRYEQYF. The CDR3 DNA sequence: TGTGCCAGCAGTAGAGGGACTCGGGTCCGCTACGAGCAGTACTTC. V gene TRBV6-1 combines with J gene TRBJ2-7; TRBD2 is a possible D gene (6 bases). This CDR3 contains 15 residues. The germline CDR1 and CDR2 sequences are MNHNS and SASEGT. Between the trimmed V and J ends, which lost 5 bases and 3 bases, there was a span of 17 bases.

The chain uses TRBV11-2 and TRBJ2-2; unclear D gene. V lost 1 base, J lost 10 bases, and 16 bases lay in between. This CDR3 is built from 15 residues. Germline V gives CDR1 SGHAT, CDR2 FQNNGV. CDR3 region: CASSLVAAVMKELFF. DNA for the CDR3: TGTGCCAGCAGCTTAGTGGCGGCAGTCATGAAGGAGCTGTTTTTT.

For this clonotype: This clone may be a read error of a much larger clone one base away. This sequence joins TRBV20-1 and TRBJ2-1; D unresolved. Trimming left V 8 bases short and J 8 bases short, with 19 bases between. The CDR3 extends over 13 amino acids. Germline loops: CDR1 DFQATT, CDR2 SNEGSKA (reference sequence). The CDR3 sequence is CSPKTSLRDEQFF. The CDR3, as DNA: TGCAGTCCCAAGACATCTCTCCGGGATGAGCAGTTCTTC.

On this clonotype itself: This may come from a read error, since a much larger clone is one base off. The chain employs TRBV10-3 and TRBJ2-5, with D tentatively TRBD1 (5 bases). This CDR3 spans 13 amino acids. V was pared by 3 bases and J by 5 bases, with 10 bases between. CDR1 ENHRY and CDR2 SYGVKD come from the germline V gene. CDR3 loop: CAISELAGETQYF. As DNA, the CDR3 is TGTGCCATCAGTGAACTGGCAGGGGAGACCCAGTACTTC.

Comments on this clonotype: One junction end does not reproduce the germline sequence, and a read error may be involved. V and J are TRBV20-1 and TRBJ2-1, with D possibly matching TRBD1 (5 bases). Germline lookup yields CDR1 DFQATT and CDR2 SNEGSKA (reference sequence). This CDR3 spans 14 amino acids. CDR3 in amino acids: CSARGWTNHNEQFF. The CDR3 bases are TGCAGCGCTAGAGGTTGGACAAACCACAATGAGCAGTTCTTC.

This clonotype was seen only once. One end of the junction varies from germline; a read error may be responsible. The chain couples TRBV19 to TRBJ1-6; D is possibly TRBD1 (5 bases). The CDR3 contains 13 residues. Germline-derived CDR1 and CDR2 are LNHDA and SQIVND (reference sequence). The chain's CDR3 is CSSSGGFSSPLHF. DNA for the CDR3: TGTTCCAGTAGTGGGGGATTTAGTTCACCCCTCCACTTT.